The clone carrying this TCR beta chain is medium-sized (0.01 to 0.1%). Its cognate antigen is unknown. Via MiXCR, TCRdb re-called the reads, giving one row per CDR3 protein. Of 6,500 to 10,000 distinct CDR3 sequences listed, 15% to 20% are singletons. This sample is drawn from a study of liver allograft versus peripheral blood T cells. About the study: Intrahepatic T cell receptor repertoires from transplanted livers were compared against repertoires in recipients' peripheral blood.

The CDR3 spans 14 residues. V was pared by 5 bases and J by 0 bases, with 9 bases between. CDR1 and CDR2 (germline): KGHDR, SFDVKD. Broader study findings: Repertoires of T cell receptors in liver allografts reportedly differed from peripheral blood repertoires.

This clonotype originated in a human patient who had a liver transplant. Part of the T cells may come from the graft donor. This chain joins TRBV24-1 and TRBJ1-2; maybe TRBD1 (5 bases). In DNA form, the CDR3 reads TGTGCCACCAGTGGTGACAGAGCTAACTATGGCTACACCTTC. It encodes CATSGDRANYGYTF.